This T cell receptor beta chain was captured in a study of blood T cell repertoires in COVID-19. Across the study: The cDNA or gDNA used as material had been derived from T cells, B-cell-depleted T cells, or PBMCs.

Participant age was roughly 18 to 100 years, and participants resided in fewer than 30 US areas. Cohort 3 donors counted as recovered after two negative PCRs, clearance, or resolved symptoms. As for this clone: The same CDR3 arises from other DNA sequences in this sample as well.

The J segment lost 8 bases and the V segment lost 0 bases, leaving 1 base of the junction unmatched. Germline V gene data show CDR1 as MGHRA and CDR2 as YSYEKL. This CDR3 spans 15 amino acids. Per the authors' pipeline: Estimates of nucleated cell counts were drawn from the amplification of reference gene primers. TCRdb's copy holds only in-frame clones and misses some; the assay was immunoSEQ multiplex PCR. Clone size and V and J calls were adopted from that table, with D and trimming inferred from the DNA. The repertoire holds nearly 250,000 clones, with around 88% as singletons. This TCR was recovered from a woman aged 50 to 65 who had recovered from COVID-19. The material sequenced was PBMCs or T cells enriched from blood (not recorded which). V usage is TRBV4-1 and J usage is TRBJ1-4; 12 nucleotides align to TRBD1. The CDR3 is CASSQDGTGGEKLFF. CDR3 DNA sequence: TGCGCCAGCAGCCAAGACGGGACAGGGGGCGAAAAACTGTTTTTT.